These 8 T cell receptor beta chains were sequenced from one sample in a study of OX40 agonist ivuxolimab in advanced cancers. Repertoires were generated with immunoSEQ multiplex PCR, while TCRdb's copy carries only in-frame clones and drops some. Found here are around 72,000 clones, 80% to 90% of them singletons; the top ten hold more than 0.8%. Source: CD4+ or CD8+ T cells sorted from blood, taken in a trial of the OX40 agonist ivuxolimab. The origin of the receptors is an adult with an advanced solid tumor such as melanoma, head and neck, liver or kidney cancer.

The chain recombines TRBV5-4 with TRBJ1-6, with 7 bases lining up with TRBD1. Germline V gene sequence: CDR1 SGHNT, CDR2 YYREEE (reference sequence). This CDR3 is 15 amino acids long. The junction had 2 bases not matched to a gene; V was cut back by 0 bases and J by 5 bases. The CDR3 DNA reads TGTGCCAGCAGCTTGGGGGACAGAAATAATTCACCCCTCCACTTT. Its translation: CASSLGDRNNSPLHF.

The DNA for the CDR3 is TGTGCCAGTACCAGGTTACAGGGGAGAGGAAACACCATATATTTT. Translation gives CASTRLQGRGNTIYF. This rearrangement joins TRBV6-5 to TRBJ1-3; 7 bases fit TRBD1. Germline CDR1 reads MNHEY; CDR2 reads SVGAGI. The CDR3 length is 15 residues. The junction had 12 bases not matched to a gene; V was cut back by 9 bases and J by 4 bases.

The chain employs TRBV4-1 and TRBJ2-5, with D unresolved. The CDR3 has 12 amino acids. The germline CDR1 and CDR2 sequences are MGHRA and YSYEKL. V lost 2 bases and J 5 bases, leaving 6 bases between the germline ends. The CDR3 DNA sequence: TGCGCCAGCAGCCAAACCGGGGAGACCCAGTACTTC. Amino acids: CASSQTGETQYF.

The chain has TRBV6-1 and TRBJ2-7; no clear D gene. V was pared by 4 bases and J by 5 bases, with 15 bases between. Germline V CDR1 and CDR2: MNHNS, SASEGT. The CDR3 covers 14 residues. The CDR3 loop reads CASSVESLADEQYF. The CDR3 DNA is TGTGCCAGCAGTGTTGAATCCCTGGCCGACGAGCAGTACTTC.

The V gene is TRBV6-5, the J gene TRBJ2-7, with 9 bases that match TRBD1. The CDR3 covers 13 residues. With 6 bases clipped from V and 2 bases from J, the junction kept 2 bases outside the gene matches. The V gene's germline CDR1 is MNHEY and CDR2 SVGAGI. The CDR3 region is CASRRDRAYEQYF. DNA of the CDR3: TGTGCCAGCAGAAGGGACAGGGCCTACGAGCAGTACTTC.

The V and J genes are TRBV6-5 and TRBJ1-5; 9 positions match TRBD1. V shed 6 bases and J 7 bases; nucleotides not matched to a gene: 7. The CDR3 is made up of 14 amino acids. CDR1 and CDR2 from the germline V gene are MNHEY and SVGAGI. The CDR3 region is CASRRPGQGQPQHF. The CDR3 nucleotides are TGTGCCAGCAGACGACCGGGACAGGGACAGCCCCAGCATTTT.

The chain combines TRBV11-3 with TRBJ2-2; TRBD1 might be the D (5 bases). Germline CDR1 reads SGHNT; CDR2 reads YENEEA. V dropped 2 bases and J dropped 6 bases, with 7 bases sitting between them. CDR3 size: 13 residues. The CDR3 DNA sequence: TGTGCCAGCAGCTTACAGGGTTCCGGGGAGCTGTTTTTT. As protein: CASSLQGSGELFF.

Here the CDR3 DNA reads TGCGCCAGCAGCTTGGCCACCCAGAAAAATTCACCCCTCCACTTT. As protein: CASSLATQKNSPLHF. The chain links TRBV5-1 to TRBJ1-6, with no clear D. The CDR3 contains 15 residues. Germline V CDR1 and CDR2: SGHRS, YFSETQ. V was pared by 0 bases and J by 7 bases, with 11 bases between.